Listed below are T cell receptor beta chains from one sample, sequenced in a study of CD8 T cells in Susac syndrome. TCRdb called the immunoSEQ multiplex PCR reads again in MiXCR, with one record for every CDR3 protein. The sample consists of about 130,000 distinct CDR3 sequences, nearly 95% of them appearing once. Sample: CD4+ T cells from PBMCs. Source of these receptors: a human donor in good health. Both conserved end residues are part of each CDR3. D genes are given only for firm matches. Not all rows give a size; the values are once, few, many and, for expanded clones, a class.

v_gene	d_gene	abundance	j_gene	CDR3nt	CDR3aa
TRBV5-1	.	.	TRBJ1-1	TGCGCCAGCAGCGAGACAGAGCGCACTGAAGCTTTCTTT	CASSETERTEAFF
TRBV4-1	TRBD1	.	TRBJ2-7	TGCGCCAGCAGCCTCCCGGGACAGGGAATCTACGAGCAGTACTTC	CASSLPGQGIYEQYF
TRBV20-1	TRBD1	.	TRBJ2-7	TGCAGTGCTAGGGGACAGTTCCGAGCCTACGAGCAGTACTTC	CSARGQFRAYEQYF
TRBV2	TRBD1	.	TRBJ1-2	TGTGCCAGCAGTGGCCCAGGGGGCGCGCGCTACACCTTC	CASSGPGGARYTF
TRBV29-1	.	.	TRBJ2-7	TGCAGCGTTACCGGGAGCTACGAGCAGTACTTC	CSVTGSYEQYF
TRBV18	TRBD1	.	TRBJ2-1	TGTGCCAGCTCACCTCAGGGGGTTCATGAGCAGTTCTTC	CASSPQGVHEQFF
TRBV20-1	.	.	TRBJ2-4	TGCAGTGCTAGGCCCTTTGCAAACATTCAGTACTTC	CSARPFANIQYF
TRBV6-5	.	.	TRBJ1-4	TGTGCCAGCAGAAACAGGGCCTCGGCTAATGAAAAACTGTTTTTT	CASRNRASANEKLFF
TRBV19	.	.	TRBJ1-5	TGTGCCAGTAGTACAAGGAGGTGGGCAAAGATGCATTTT	CASSTRRWAKMHF
TRBV7-9	.	.	TRBJ2-1	TGTGCCAGCAGCTTAAGGGTAGGCGGATACAATGAGCAGTTCTTC	CASSLRVGGYNEQFF
TRBV7-2	.	.	TRBJ2-1	TGTGCCAGCAGCTTACAGGTTACCACCTACAATGAGCAGTTCTTC	CASSLQVTTYNEQFF
TRBV12-3/TRBV12-4	.	.	TRBJ1-2	TGTGCCAGCAGTTTCCTTGACTCTTGGTCCACCTTC	CASSFLDSWSTF
TRBV6-5	TRBD1	once	TRBJ2-7	TGTGCCAGCAGTTACAAGGGGACAGGGGAATTGTACGAGCAGTACTTC	CASSYKGTGELYEQYF
TRBV28	TRBD1	.	TRBJ1-2	TGTGCCAGCAGCCGACGGGACAGGCCATCCCGAGGGTATGGCTACACCTTC	CASSRRDRPSRGYGYTF
TRBV2	TRBD2	.	TRBJ2-7	TGTGCCAGCAGTGGACTAGCGGGAAACTCCGAGCAGTACTTC	CASSGLAGNSEQYF
TRBV20-1	.	once	TRBJ1-1	TGCAGTGCTATCAAACAGCCGGGGAACACTGAAGCTTTCTTT	CSAIKQPGNTEAFF
TRBV29-1	.	.	TRBJ1-2	TGCAGCGTTGAAACCGTCTATGGCTACACCTTC	CSVETVYGYTF
TRBV29-1	.	.	TRBJ2-7	TGCAGCGGGCGGGACACCTTAGGCCACGAGCAGTACTTC	CSGRDTLGHEQYF
TRBV28	.	once	TRBJ1-2	TGTGCCAGCAGTTTATTAGGGGCGGATGGCTACACCTTC	CASSLLGADGYTF
TRBV12-3/TRBV12-4	.	.	TRBJ2-7	TGTGCCAGCAGTTTAGTGGCAGGTGTTTCCTACGAGCAGTACTTC	CASSLVAGVSYEQYF
TRBV13	.	.	TRBJ2-2	TGTGCCAGCCAACTTTCCTGGGCCGGGGAGCTGTTTTTT	CASQLSWAGELFF
TRBV18	.	.	TRBJ2-5	TGTGCCAGCTCACCACCGGACCGGACAGAGACCCAGTACTTC	CASSPPDRTETQYF
TRBV30	.	.	TRBJ1-1	TGTGCCTGGAGTTACTTCGAAGAGTCTGAAGCTTTCTTT	CAWSYFEESEAFF
TRBV19	TRBD1	.	TRBJ2-1	TGTGCCAGTAGTATTACCCAGGGGGCGTTTTCTGAGCAGTTCTTC	CASSITQGAFSEQFF
TRBV6-6	.	.	TRBJ2-5	TGTGCCAGCAGCAGGGCCCAACAAGAGACCCAGTACTTC	CASSRAQQETQYF
TRBV3-1	.	once	TRBJ2-1	TGTGCCAGCAGCCAAGGGGCAATGGGCAGGGTTAGGAATGAGCAGTTCTTC	CASSQGAMGRVRNEQFF
TRBV5-1	TRBD1	.	TRBJ2-4	TGCGCCAGCAGCTTGGAGGGACAGGGGGTGAGAAACATTCAGTACTTC	CASSLEGQGVRNIQYF
TRBV18	.	.	TRBJ2-1	TGTGCCAGCTCACCACCGGCAGGGGAGCAGTTCTTC	CASSPPAGEQFF
TRBV20-1	.	once	TRBJ1-2	TGCAGTGCTAGAGGGGGAATCGGGGATGGCTACACCTTC	CSARGGIGDGYTF
TRBV28	.	.	TRBJ2-4	TGTGCCAGCATCAGCGGAGGGATTCAGTACTTC	CASISGGIQYF
TRBV7-2	.	.	TRBJ2-7	TGTGCCAGCAGCCCCACCTCTGACACCCGAGGCCGACAGTACTTC	CASSPTSDTRGRQYF
TRBV7-6	TRBD2	once	TRBJ2-2	TGTGCCAGCAGCTCCATGGCGGGAGGGGTCACCGGGGAGCTGTTTTTT	CASSSMAGGVTGELFF
TRBV2	.	.	TRBJ2-5	TGTGCCAGCAGCGTCCGGGTTCAAGAGACCCAGTACTTC	CASSVRVQETQYF
TRBV30	.	.	TRBJ1-5	TGTGCCTGGAGTGCTAGCAATCAGCCCCAGCATTTT	CAWSASNQPQHF
TRBV5-6	TRBD2	.	TRBJ2-5	TGTGCCAGCAGCTTTGGGACTAGCGGTCAAGAGACCCAGTACTTC	CASSFGTSGQETQYF
TRBV5-1	TRBD1	.	TRBJ2-7	TGCGCCAGCAGAGCCCGGCTGGACAGGGTGTACGAGCAGTACTTC	CASRARLDRVYEQYF
TRBV7-2	TRBD2	.	TRBJ2-4	TGTGCCAGCAGCTCCCGACTAGCGGGAGGGCCAGGAGCCAAAAACATTCAGTACTTC	CASSSRLAGGPGAKNIQYF
TRBV5-1	.	few	TRBJ1-2	TGCGCCAGCAGCTTGGATGACTATGGCTACACCTTC	CASSLDDYGYTF
TRBV9	.	.	TRBJ1-1	TGTGCCAGCAGCGTAAAGAGGGCAGCTGAAGCTTTCTTT	CASSVKRAAEAFF
TRBV29-1	TRBD1	.	TRBJ2-2	TGCAGCGCCCTTAGGACAGGATACACCGGGGAGCTGTTTTTT	CSALRTGYTGELFF
TRBV5-1	.	.	TRBJ1-1	TGCGCCAGCAGCGTCGGGACGGAGAACACTGAAGCTTTCTTT	CASSVGTENTEAFF